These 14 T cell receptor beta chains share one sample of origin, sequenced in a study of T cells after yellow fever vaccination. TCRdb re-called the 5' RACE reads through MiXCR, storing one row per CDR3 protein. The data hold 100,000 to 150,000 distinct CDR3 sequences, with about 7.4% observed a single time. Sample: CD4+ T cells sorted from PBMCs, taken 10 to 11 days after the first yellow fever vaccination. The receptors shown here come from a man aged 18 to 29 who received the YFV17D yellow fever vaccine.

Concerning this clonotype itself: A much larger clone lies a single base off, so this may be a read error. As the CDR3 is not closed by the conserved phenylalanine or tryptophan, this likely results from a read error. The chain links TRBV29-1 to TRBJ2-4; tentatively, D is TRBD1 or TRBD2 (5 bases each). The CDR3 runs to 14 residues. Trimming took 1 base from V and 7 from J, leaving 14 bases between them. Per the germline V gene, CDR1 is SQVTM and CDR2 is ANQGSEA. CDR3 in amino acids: CSVEAWDHGNIQYL. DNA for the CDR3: TGCAGCGTTGAAGCATGGGACCATGGGAACATTCAGTACCTC.

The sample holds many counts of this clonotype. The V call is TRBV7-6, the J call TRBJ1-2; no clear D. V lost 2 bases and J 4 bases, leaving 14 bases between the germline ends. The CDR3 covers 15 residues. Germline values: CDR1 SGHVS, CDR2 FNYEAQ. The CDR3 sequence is CASSLNVGSPYGYTF. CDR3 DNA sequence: TGTGCCAGCAGCTTAAATGTAGGCAGCCCCTATGGCTACACCTTC.

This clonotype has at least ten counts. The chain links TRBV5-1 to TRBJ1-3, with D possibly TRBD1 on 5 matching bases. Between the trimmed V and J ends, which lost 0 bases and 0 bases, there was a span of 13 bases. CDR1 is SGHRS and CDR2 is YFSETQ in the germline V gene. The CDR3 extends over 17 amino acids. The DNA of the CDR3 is TGCGCCAGCAGCTTGGTTGGGACGGCTCACTCTGGAAACACCATATATTTT. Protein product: CASSLVGTAHSGNTIYF.

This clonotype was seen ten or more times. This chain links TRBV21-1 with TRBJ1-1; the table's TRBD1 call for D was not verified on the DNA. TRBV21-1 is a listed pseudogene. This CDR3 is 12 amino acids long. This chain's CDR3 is CASSKGNRETFF. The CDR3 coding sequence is TGTGCCAGCAGCAAAGGGAACAGGGAGACTTTCTTT.

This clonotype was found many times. CDR3 sequence: CASSPRPRGRTGELFF. The CDR3 DNA reads as TGCGCCAGCAGTCCACGTCCCAGGGGGCGGACCGGGGAGCTGTTTTTT. V gene TRBV5-1 combines with J gene TRBJ2-2; TRBD1 matches 8 bases. CDR3 length equals 16 residues. With V trimmed by 5 bases and J by 5 bases, 11 bases remained unmatched. Germline CDR1 is SGHRS and CDR2 is YFSETQ.

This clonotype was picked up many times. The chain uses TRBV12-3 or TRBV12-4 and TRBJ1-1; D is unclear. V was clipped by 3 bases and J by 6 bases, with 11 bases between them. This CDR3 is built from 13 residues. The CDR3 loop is CASSFAGSAEAFF. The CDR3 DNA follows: TGTGCCAGCAGTTTTGCCGGCAGCGCTGAAGCTTTCTTT.

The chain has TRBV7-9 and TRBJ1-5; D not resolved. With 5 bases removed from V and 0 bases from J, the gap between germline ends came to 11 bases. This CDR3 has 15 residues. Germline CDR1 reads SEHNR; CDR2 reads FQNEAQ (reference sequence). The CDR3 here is CASSGPLYSNQPQHF. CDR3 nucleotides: TGTGCCAGCAGCGGCCCCCTATATAGCAATCAGCCCCAGCATTTT.

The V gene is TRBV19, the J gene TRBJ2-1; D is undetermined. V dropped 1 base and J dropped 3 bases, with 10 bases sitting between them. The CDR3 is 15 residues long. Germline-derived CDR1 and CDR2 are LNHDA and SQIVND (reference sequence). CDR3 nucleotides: TGTGCCAGTAGTATAGGTGGGCTCCTCTACAATGAGCAGTTCTTC. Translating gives CASSIGGLLYNEQFF.

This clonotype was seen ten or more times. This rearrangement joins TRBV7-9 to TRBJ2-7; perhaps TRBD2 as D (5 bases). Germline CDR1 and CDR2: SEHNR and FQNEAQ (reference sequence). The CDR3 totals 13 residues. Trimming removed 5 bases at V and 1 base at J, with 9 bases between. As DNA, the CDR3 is TGTGCCAGCAGCCGTAGGGAGTCCTACGAGCAGTACGTC. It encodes CASSRRESYEQYV.

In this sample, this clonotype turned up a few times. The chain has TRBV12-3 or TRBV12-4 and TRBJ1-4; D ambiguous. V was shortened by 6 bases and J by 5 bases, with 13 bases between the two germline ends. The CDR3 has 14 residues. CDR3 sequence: CASSPRPGNEKLFF. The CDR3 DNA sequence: TGTGCCAGCAGCCCCCGGCCGGGGAATGAAAAACTGTTTTTT.

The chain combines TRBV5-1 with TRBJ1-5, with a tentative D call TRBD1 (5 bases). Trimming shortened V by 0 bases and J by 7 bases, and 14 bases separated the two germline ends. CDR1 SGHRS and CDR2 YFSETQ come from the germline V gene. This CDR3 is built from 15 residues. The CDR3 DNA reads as TGCGCCAGCAGCTTGGGCTCAGGGACGGGGCAGCCCCAGCATTTT. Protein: CASSLGSGTGQPQHF.

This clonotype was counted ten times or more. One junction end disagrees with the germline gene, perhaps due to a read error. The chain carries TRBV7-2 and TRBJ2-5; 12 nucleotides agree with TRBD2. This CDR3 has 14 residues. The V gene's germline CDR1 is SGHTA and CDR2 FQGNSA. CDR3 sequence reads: CASSLAGGQETQYF. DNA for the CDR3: TGTGCCAGCAGCCTAGCGGGGGGGCAAGAGACCCAGTACTTC.

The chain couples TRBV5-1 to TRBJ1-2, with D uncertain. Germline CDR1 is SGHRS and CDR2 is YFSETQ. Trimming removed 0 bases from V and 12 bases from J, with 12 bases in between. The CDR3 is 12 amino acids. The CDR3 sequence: CASSLEAADHTF. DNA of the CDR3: TGCGCCAGCAGCTTGGAAGCCGCGGACCACACCTTC.

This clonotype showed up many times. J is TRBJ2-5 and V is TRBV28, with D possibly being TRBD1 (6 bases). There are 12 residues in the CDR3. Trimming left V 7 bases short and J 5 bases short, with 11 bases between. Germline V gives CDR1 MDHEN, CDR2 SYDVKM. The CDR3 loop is CASTRGGETQYF. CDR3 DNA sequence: TGTGCCAGCACCAGGGGCGGGGAGACCCAGTACTTC.